The T cell receptor beta chain under discussion was sequenced for a study of T-cell reconstitution after alpha-beta-depleted transplantation in children. Unique molecular identifiers were used in preparing the TCRbeta library. One entry per CDR3 protein results from TCRdb running MiXCR on the PCR reads. The sample records about 610,000 distinct CDR3 sequences, about 10% being singletons. CDR1 and CDR2 (germline): DFQATT, SNEGSKA (reference sequence). Trimming removed 7 bases at V and 5 bases at J, with 14 bases between. CDR3 length: 12 residues. This TCR derives from a human donor who donated a stem cell graft to a child with acute myeloid leukemia. The sequenced sample was PBMCs from the stem cell graft donor, obtained from the stem cell graft. This chain uses TRBV20-1 with TRBJ1-1; D call uncertain. CDR3: CSGNARGTEAFF. In DNA form, the CDR3 reads TGCAGTGGCAACGCCCGAGGGACTGAAGCTTTCTTT.